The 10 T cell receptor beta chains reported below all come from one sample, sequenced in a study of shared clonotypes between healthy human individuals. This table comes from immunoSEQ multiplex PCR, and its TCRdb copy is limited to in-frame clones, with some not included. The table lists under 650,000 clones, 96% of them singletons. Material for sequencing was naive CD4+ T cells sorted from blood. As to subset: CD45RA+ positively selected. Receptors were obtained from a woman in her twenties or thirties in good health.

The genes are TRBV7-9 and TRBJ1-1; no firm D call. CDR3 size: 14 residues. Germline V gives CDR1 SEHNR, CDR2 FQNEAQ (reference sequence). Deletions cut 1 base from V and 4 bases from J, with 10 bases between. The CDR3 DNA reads TGTGCCAGCAGCTTAGAGCGGGATGGCACTGAAGCTTTCTTT. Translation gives CASSLERDGTEAFF.

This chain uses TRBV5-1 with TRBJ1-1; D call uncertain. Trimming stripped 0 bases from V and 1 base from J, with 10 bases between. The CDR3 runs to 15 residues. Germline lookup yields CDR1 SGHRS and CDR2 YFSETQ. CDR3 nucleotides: TGCGCCAGCAGCTTGGCGGTAGGTCGGAACACTGAAGCTTTCTTT. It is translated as CASSLAVGRNTEAFF.

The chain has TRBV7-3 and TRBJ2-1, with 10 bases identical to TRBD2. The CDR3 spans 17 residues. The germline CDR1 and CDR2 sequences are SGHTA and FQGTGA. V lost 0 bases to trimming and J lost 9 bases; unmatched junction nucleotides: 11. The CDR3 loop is CASSLTTPAGGSGEQFF. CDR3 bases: TGTGCCAGCAGCTTAACGACCCCAGCGGGAGGGTCGGGTGAGCAGTTCTTC.

Here the CDR3 DNA reads TGTGCCTGGAGTGGCTCAGGTAGAACTAGCGGGATCCCCGGGGAGCTGTTTTTT. Translated, it gives CAWSGSGRTSGIPGELFF. The rearrangement joins TRBV30 to TRBJ2-2; 10 positions agree with TRBD2. The length of the CDR3 is 18 residues. Germline V lookup: CDR1 GTSNPN, CDR2 SVGIG (reference sequence). Trimming at V came to 1 base and at J to 6 bases, leaving 14 bases not matched to a gene. Using reference TRBV30 and TRBJ2-2 for the parts outside the CDR3, the full variable domain is SQTIHQWPATLVQPVGSPLSLECTVEGTSNPNLYWYRQAAGRGLQLLFYSVGIGQISSEVPQNLSASRPQDRQFILSSKKLLLSDSGFYLCAWSGSGRTSGIPGELFFGEGSRLTVL.

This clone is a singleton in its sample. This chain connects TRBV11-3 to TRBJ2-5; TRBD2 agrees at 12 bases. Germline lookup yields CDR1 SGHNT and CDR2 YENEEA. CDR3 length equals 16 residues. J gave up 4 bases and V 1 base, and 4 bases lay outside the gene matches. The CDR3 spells CASSLGTSGRTETQYF. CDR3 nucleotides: TGTGCCAGCAGCTTAGGAACTAGCGGGAGGACAGAGACCCAGTACTTC.

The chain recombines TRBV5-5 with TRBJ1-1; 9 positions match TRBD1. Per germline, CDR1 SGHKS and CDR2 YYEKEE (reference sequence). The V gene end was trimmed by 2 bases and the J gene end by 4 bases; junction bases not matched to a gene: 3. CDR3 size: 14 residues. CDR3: CASSFTGGSTEAFF. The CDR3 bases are TGTGCCAGCAGCTTCACAGGGGGCTCCACTGAAGCTTTCTTT.

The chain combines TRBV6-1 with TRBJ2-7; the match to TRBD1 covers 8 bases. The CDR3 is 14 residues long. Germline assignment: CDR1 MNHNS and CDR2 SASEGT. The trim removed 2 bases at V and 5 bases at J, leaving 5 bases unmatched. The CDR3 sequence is CASSERDRFDEQYF. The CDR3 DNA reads TGTGCCAGCAGTGAAAGGGACAGGTTCGACGAGCAGTACTTC.

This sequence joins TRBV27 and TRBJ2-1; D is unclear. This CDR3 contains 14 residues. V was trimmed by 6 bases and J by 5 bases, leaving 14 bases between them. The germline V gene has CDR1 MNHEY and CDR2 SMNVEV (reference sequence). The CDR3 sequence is CASRGSKGHNEQFF. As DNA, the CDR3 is TGTGCCAGCAGGGGTAGTAAAGGCCACAATGAGCAGTTCTTC.

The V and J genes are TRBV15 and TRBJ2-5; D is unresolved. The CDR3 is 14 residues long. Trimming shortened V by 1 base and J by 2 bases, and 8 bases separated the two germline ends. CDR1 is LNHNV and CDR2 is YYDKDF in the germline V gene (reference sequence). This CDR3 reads CATSRVGGQETQYF. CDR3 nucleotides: TGTGCCACCAGCAGAGTCGGCGGACAAGAGACCCAGTACTTC.

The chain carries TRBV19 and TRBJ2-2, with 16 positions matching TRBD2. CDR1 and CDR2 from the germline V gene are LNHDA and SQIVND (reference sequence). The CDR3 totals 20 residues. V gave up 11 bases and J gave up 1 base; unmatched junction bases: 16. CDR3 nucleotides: TGTGCCGTCCTTTCCCCGGGGACTAGCGGGAGGGCCGGGAACACCGGGGAGCTGTTTTTT. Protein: CAVLSPGTSGRAGNTGELFF.